Presented here are 12 T cell receptor beta chains from one specimen sequenced in a study of low-dose radiotherapy and immunotherapy resistance in tumors. Alpha- and beta-chain coverage of first-strand cDNA came from TRAV- and TRBV-specific primers. The authors amplified TCRs for 20 PCR cycles with a constant-region primer and a V-primer adapter. TCRdb analysed the reads with MiXCR anew, one entry per CDR3 protein. The sample contains under 15,000 distinct CDR3 sequences, about four fifths of which appear only once. The receptor set was obtained from a human donor with advanced metastatic prostate, ovarian, gallbladder or colorectal cancer (not recorded which). This table probably holds off-target reads from a library built for another chain.

Here the CDR3 DNA reads TGTGCCAGCAGCTTAGGTCCTGGGGGCCGGGGGGAAAAGACCCAGTACTTC. Protein: CASSLGPGGRGEKTQYF. The gene calls are TRBV7-2 and TRBJ2-5, with D possibly being TRBD2 (7 bases). Germline V gene lookup returns CDR1 SGHTA and CDR2 FQGNSA. The V gene lost 1 base and the J gene lost 6 bases, with 21 bases spanning the gap. The CDR3 totals 17 residues.

This rearrangement joins TRBV28 to TRBJ2-1; 12 nucleotides agree with TRBD2. J gave up 3 bases and V 6 bases, and 9 bases lay outside the gene matches. Per germline, CDR1 MDHEN and CDR2 SYDVKM. The CDR3 is made up of 17 amino acids. The CDR3 coding sequence is TGTGCCAGCAGGGGACTAGCGGGCATTTCGGTCTACAATGAGCAGTTCTTC. As protein: CASRGLAGISVYNEQFF.

This rearrangement joins TRBV9 to TRBJ2-1; weak D call: TRBD1 (6 bases). CDR1 and CDR2 (germline): SGDLS, YYNGEE. The CDR3 spans 14 residues. Trimming removed 2 bases at V and 10 bases at J, with 16 bases between. CDR3 bases: TGTGCCAGCAGCGTGACAGGTGGTTATTCGGAGCAGTTCTTC. It codes for CASSVTGGYSEQFF.

The chain employs TRBV14 and TRBJ2-1, with TRBD2 matching 11 bases. This CDR3 region has 17 residues. CDR1 is SGHDN, CDR2 FVKESK, per germline. The J segment lost 4 bases and the V segment lost 7 bases, leaving 12 bases of the junction unmatched. The CDR3 DNA reads as TGTGCCAGCATCCAGCAACTAGCGGGAGTGTCGTACAATGAGCAGTTCTTC. Protein sequence: CASIQQLAGVSYNEQFF. The variable domain in full, with the rest retrieved from reference TRBV14 and TRBJ2-1, is EAGVTQFPSHSVIEKGQTVTLRCDPISGHDNLYWYRRVMGKEIKFLLHFVKESKQDESGMPNNRFLAERTGGTYSTLKVQPAELEDSGVYFCASIQQLAGVSYNEQFFGPGTRLTVL.

The table lists this clonotype with a few counts. The chain uses TRBV5-5 and TRBJ1-3, with D unclear. V was clipped by 4 bases and J by 2 bases, with 13 bases between them. The CDR3 runs 15 residues. Germline V gene data show CDR1 as SGHKS and CDR2 as YYEKEE (reference sequence). The CDR3: CASSRGGDTGNTIYF. In DNA form, the CDR3 reads TGTGCCAGCAGCCGGGGAGGAGACACTGGAAACACCATATATTTT. Filled out from reference TRBV5-5 and TRBJ1-3, the complete variable domain reads DAGVTQSPTHLIKTRGQQVTLRCSPISGHKSVSWYQQVLGQGPQFIFQYYEKEERGRGNFPDRFSARQFPNYSSELNVNALLLGDSALYLCASSRGGDTGNTIYFGEGSWLTVV.

This rearrangement joins TRBV4-1 to TRBJ2-7; tentatively, D is TRBD2 (5 bases). CDR1 and CDR2 from the germline V gene are MGHRA and YSYEKL. The germline V and J ends were trimmed by 4 bases and 9 bases, with 22 bases remaining between them. The CDR3 is made up of 15 amino acids. The CDR3 coding sequence is TGCGCCAGCAGCCCAACCCGGGGAACAACTACGATGCAGTACTTC. Its translation is CASSPTRGTTTMQYF.

This clonotype was counted once. This chain joins TRBV20-1 and TRBJ1-6, with D possibly being TRBD1 (5 bases). V was trimmed by 5 bases and J by 8 bases, leaving 16 bases between them. Germline loops: CDR1 DFQATT, CDR2 SNEGSKA (reference sequence). This CDR3 is built from 14 residues. CDR3 nucleotides: TGCAGTGCTCCTGATAGCAGGGCCTATTCACCCCTCCACTTT. Encoded protein: CSAPDSRAYSPLHF.

The chain recombines TRBV27 with TRBJ2-2; tentatively, D is TRBD1 or TRBD2 (5 bases each). V lost 3 bases to trimming and J lost 6 bases, with 8 bases between them. CDR1 MNHEY and CDR2 SMNVEV come from the germline V gene (reference sequence). This CDR3 comprises 13 residues. The CDR3, as DNA: TGTGCCAGCAGTTTCATGGGGGCCGGGGAGCTGTTTTTT. Protein sequence: CASSFMGAGELFF.

The CDR3 region is CASSQGAAGTGELFF. For the CDR3, the DNA is TGCGCCAGCAGCCAAGGGGCAGCGGGCACCGGGGAGCTGTTTTTT. The V and J genes are TRBV4-3 and TRBJ2-2; TRBD2 is a possible D gene (6 bases). CDR3 length equals 15 residues. Germline CDR1 and CDR2: LGHNA and YSLEER. Trimming pared 1 base from V and 4 bases from J, leaving 10 bases between.

CDR3 residues: CASLDVTQIRQYF. For the CDR3, the DNA is TGTGCCAGTTTGGATGTCACCCAAATTCGGCAGTACTTC. The gene calls are TRBV28 and TRBJ2-7; D remains unclear. Germline CDR1 is MDHEN and CDR2 is SYDVKM. V shed 9 bases and J shed 9 bases, with 21 bases lying between them. CDR3 size: 13 residues. Full variable domain (missing parts from reference TRBV28 and TRBJ2-7): DVKVTQSSRYLVKRTGEKVFLECVQDMDHENMFWYRQDPGLGLRLIYFSYDVKMKEKGDIPEGYSVSREKKERFSLILESASTNQTSMYLCASLDVTQIRQYFGPGTRLTVT.

The CDR3 spells CSPNSQNQETQYF. The CDR3 region has the DNA TGCAGCCCCAACTCACAGAACCAAGAGACCCAGTACTTC. The chain joins TRBV29-1 to TRBJ2-5; D is unclear. CDR3 length equals 13 residues. V lost 8 bases to trimming and J lost 0 bases, with 13 bases between them. Germline V CDR1 and CDR2: SQVTM, ANQGSEA.

This clonotype was recorded once. The rearrangement uses TRBV4-3 and TRBJ2-7; D is possibly TRBD1 (5 bases). Trimming took off 0 bases at V and 2 bases at J, with 8 bases between the two ends. Germline V gives CDR1 LGHNA, CDR2 YSLEER. This CDR3 is built from 14 residues. CDR3 in amino acids: CASSQDAGPYEQYF. CDR3 DNA sequence: TGCGCCAGCAGCCAAGATGCAGGGCCCTACGAGCAGTACTTC.